This T cell receptor beta chain was observed in a study of cytomegalovirus exposure and HLA in healthy donors. PCR amplification relied on 60 Vbeta primers (plus 13 Jbeta primers). Measured with immunoSEQ multiplex PCR; TCRdb has only the in-frame clones, and not every one. Of 170,000 or so clones listed, roughly 78% are singletons. This CDR3 has 14 amino acids. The J gene is TRBJ1-1, the V gene TRBV21-1; TRBD1, as called in the table, went unchecked against the DNA. TRBV21-1 is described as a pseudogene. The origin of this receptor is a woman aged 45-65 years in good health and CMV-seropositive. Sequenced material: PBMCs. The CDR3: CASRGGQGYTEAFF. The CDR3 DNA is TGTGCCAGCAGAGGCGGACAGGGGTACACTGAAGCTTTCTTT.